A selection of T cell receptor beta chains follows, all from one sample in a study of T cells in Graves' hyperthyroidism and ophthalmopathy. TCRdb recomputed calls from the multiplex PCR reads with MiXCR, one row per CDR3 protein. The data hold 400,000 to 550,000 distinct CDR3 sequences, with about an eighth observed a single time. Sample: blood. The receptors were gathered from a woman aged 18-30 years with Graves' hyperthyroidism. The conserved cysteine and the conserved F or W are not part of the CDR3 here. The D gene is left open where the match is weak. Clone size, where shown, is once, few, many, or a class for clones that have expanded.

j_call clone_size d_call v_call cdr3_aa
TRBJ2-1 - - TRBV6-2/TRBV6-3 ASRTRRGEQF
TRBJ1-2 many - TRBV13 ASSLVAARYGYT
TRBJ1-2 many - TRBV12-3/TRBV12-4 ASSLQGTLSYT
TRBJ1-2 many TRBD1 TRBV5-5 ASSQLDREGDGYT
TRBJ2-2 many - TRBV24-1 ATSDWENTGELF
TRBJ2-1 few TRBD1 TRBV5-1 ASSNRGPSSYNEQF
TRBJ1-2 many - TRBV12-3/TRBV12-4 ASNTTANYGYT
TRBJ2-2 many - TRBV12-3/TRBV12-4 ASSLLNTGELF
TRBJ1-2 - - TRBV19 ASSMGLAAQGYGYT
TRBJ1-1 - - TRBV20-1 SAKGPGFSTEAF
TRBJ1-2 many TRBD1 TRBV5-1 ASSLSDRAYGYT
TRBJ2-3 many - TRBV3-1 ASSQDHSTDTQY
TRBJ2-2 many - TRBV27 ASSTDWAGELF
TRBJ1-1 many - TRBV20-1 SALSLNTEAF
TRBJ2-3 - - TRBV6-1 ASSAMDSTDTQY
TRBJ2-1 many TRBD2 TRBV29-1 SVEETREGYNEQF
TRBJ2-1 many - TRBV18 ASSRSSRSSYNEQF
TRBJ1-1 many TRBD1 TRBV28 ASSDRGFRNTEAF
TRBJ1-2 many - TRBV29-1 SVQEVANYGYT
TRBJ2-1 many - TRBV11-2 ASSTDGVTYNEQF
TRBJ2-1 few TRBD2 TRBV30 AWSQHGLAGYHNEQF
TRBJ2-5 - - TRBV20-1 SARDNLGWTQY
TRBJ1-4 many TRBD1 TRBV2 ASSEWGQEAEKLF
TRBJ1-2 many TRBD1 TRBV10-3 AISESNYRGNYGYT
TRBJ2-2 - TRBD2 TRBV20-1 SGKTSGASGGELF
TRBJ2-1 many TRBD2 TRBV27 ASSSLAGDTYNEQF
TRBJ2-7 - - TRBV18 ASSPIRGRTLYEQY
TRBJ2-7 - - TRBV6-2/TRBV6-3 ASSWIQYEQY